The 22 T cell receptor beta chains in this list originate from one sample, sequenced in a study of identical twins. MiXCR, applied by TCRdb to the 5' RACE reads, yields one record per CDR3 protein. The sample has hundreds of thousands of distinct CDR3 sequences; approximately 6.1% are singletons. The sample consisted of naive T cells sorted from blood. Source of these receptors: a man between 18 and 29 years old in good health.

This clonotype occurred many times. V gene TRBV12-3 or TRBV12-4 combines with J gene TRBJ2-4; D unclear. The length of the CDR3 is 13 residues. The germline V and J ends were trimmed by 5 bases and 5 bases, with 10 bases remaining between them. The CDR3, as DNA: TGTGCCAGCAGTCCTGGAGACCAAAACATTCAGTACTTC. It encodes CASSPGDQNIQYF.

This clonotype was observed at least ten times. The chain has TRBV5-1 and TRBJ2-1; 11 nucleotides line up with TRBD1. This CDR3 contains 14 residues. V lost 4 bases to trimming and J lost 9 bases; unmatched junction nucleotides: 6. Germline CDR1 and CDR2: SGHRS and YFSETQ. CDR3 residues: CASSERTGGSEQFF. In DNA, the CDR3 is TGCGCCAGCAGCGAAAGGACAGGGGGCTCTGAGCAGTTCTTC.

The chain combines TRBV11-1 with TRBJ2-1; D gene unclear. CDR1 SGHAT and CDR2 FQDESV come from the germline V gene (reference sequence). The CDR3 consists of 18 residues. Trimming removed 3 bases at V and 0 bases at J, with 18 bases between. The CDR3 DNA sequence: TGTGCCAGCAGCTTCGGTTCCCTCTTGGGTAGCTCCTACAATGAGCAGTTCTTC. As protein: CASSFGSLLGSSYNEQFF.

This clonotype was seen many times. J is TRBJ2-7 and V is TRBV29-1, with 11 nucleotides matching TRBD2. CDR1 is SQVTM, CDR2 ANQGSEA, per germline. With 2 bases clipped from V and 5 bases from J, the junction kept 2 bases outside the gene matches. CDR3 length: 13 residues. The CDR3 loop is CSVETSGSNEQYF. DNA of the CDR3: TGCAGCGTTGAAACTAGCGGGAGTAACGAGCAGTACTTC.

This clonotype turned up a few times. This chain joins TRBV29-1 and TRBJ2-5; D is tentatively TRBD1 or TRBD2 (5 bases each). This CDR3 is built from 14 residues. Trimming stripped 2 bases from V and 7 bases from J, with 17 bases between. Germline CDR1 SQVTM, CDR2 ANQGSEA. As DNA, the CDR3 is TGCAGCGTTGAAACGGGGACCACCCTTAGGACCCAGTACTTC. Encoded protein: CSVETGTTLRTQYF.

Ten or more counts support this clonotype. The CDR3 DNA is TGTGCCAGCAGAATGAGCGGCCAAGAGACCCAGTACTTC. Translating gives CASRMSGQETQYF. The rearrangement links TRBV7-2 to TRBJ2-5, with D possibly TRBD2 on 5 matching bases. The CDR3 extends over 13 amino acids. Germline-derived CDR1 and CDR2 are SGHTA and FQGNSA. V was trimmed by 6 bases and J by 1 base, leaving 9 bases between them.

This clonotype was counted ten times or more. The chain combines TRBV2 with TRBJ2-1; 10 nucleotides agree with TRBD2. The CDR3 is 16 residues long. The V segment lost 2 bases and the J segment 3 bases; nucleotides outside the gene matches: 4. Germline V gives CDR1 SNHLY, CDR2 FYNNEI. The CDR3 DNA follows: TGTGCCAGCAGTGAATCAGCGGGAGGGAACTACAATGAGCAGTTCTTC. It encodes CASSESAGGNYNEQFF.

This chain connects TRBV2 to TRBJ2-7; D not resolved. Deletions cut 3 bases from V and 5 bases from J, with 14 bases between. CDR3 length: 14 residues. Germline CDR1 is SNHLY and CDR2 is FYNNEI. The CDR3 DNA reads TGTGCCAGCAGTGATGTAGGACGAGCGAACGAGCAGTACTTC. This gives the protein CASSDVGRANEQYF.

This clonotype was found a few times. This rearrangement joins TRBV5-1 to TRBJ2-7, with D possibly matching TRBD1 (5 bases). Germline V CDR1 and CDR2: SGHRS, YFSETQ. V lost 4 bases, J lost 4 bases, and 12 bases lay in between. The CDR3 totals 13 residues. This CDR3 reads CASSRMAGYEQYV. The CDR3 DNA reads TGCGCCAGCAGCAGAATGGCAGGGTACGAGCAGTACGTC.

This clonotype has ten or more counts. The CDR3 DNA reads as TGTGCCAGCAGTCGAAGGAATAGCGGGAGGTCGGATGCCGGGGAGCTGTTTTTT. This gives the protein CASSRRNSGRSDAGELFF. The gene calls are TRBV12-3 or TRBV12-4 and TRBJ2-2; 10 bases are shared with TRBD2. This CDR3 has 18 residues. V dropped 5 bases and J dropped 6; count of bases not matched to a gene: 15.

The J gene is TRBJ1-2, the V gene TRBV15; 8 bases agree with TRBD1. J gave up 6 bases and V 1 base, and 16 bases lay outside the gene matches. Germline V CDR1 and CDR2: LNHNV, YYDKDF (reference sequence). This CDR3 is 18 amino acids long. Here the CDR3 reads CATSRAGPGGAQGDGYTF. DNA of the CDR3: TGTGCCACCAGCAGAGCGGGGCCAGGGGGCGCCCAGGGTGATGGCTACACCTTC.

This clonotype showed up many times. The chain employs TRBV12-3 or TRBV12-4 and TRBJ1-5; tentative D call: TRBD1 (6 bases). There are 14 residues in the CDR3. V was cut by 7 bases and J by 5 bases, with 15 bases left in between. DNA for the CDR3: TGTGCCAGCACCGAGCTGGGGGCGGATCAGCCCCAGCATTTT. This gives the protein CASTELGADQPQHF.

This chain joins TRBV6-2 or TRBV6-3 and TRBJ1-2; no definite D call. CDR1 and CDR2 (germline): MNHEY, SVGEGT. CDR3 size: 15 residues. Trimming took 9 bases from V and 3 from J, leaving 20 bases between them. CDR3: CARRTAGRHHYGYTF. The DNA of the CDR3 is TGTGCCAGGAGGACCGCGGGCAGGCACCACTATGGCTACACCTTC.

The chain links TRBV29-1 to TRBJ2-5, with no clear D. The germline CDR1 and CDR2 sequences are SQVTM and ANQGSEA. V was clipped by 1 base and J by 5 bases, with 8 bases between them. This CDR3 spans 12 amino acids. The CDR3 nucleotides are TGCAGCGTTGAAGTCAGTCCTGAGACCCAGTACTTC. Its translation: CSVEVSPETQYF.

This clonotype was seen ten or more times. The CDR3 nucleotides read TGCAGCGCCTCAACGCCCGACAGGGAGGTTGGAGGCTACACCTTC. Residues: CSASTPDREVGGYTF. This rearrangement joins TRBV29-1 to TRBJ1-2; TRBD1 aligns across 7 bases. Germline CDR1 is SQVTM and CDR2 is ANQGSEA. V lost 7 bases and J lost 8; bases outside the gene matches: 19. The CDR3 is 15 amino acids.

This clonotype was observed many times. The CDR3 DNA follows: TGCAGTGCTAGAACAGACACTGAAGCTTTCTTT. Amino acids: CSARTDTEAFF. The chain employs TRBV20-1 and TRBJ1-1; unclear D gene. Germline CDR1 DFQATT, CDR2 SNEGSKA (reference sequence). The CDR3 totals 11 residues. Between the trimmed V and J ends, which lost 2 bases and 3 bases, there was a span of 4 bases.

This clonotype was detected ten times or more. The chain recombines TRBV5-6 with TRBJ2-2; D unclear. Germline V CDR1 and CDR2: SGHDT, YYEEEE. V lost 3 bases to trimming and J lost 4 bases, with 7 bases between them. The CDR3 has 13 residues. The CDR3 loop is CASSSFGTGELFF. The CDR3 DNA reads TGTGCCAGCAGCTCGTTCGGCACCGGGGAGCTGTTTTTT.

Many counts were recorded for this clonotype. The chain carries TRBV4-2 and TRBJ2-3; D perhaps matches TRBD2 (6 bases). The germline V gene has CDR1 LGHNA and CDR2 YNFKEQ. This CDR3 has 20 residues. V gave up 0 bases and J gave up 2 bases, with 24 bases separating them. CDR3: CASSQDHPVEGDYYTDTQYF. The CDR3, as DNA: TGTGCCAGCAGCCAAGATCACCCGGTGGAGGGCGACTATTACACAGATACGCAGTATTTT.

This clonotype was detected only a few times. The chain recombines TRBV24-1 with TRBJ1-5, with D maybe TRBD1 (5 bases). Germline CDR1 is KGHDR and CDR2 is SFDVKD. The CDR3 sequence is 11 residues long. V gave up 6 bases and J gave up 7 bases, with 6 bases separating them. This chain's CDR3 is CATSRGQPQHF. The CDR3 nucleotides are TGTGCCACCAGTCGGGGGCAGCCCCAGCATTTT.

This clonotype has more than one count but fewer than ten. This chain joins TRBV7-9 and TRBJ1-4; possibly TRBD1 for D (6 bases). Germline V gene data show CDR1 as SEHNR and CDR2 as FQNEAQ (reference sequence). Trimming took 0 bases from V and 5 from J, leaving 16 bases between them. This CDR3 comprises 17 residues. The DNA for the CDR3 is TGTGCCAGCAGCTTAGCCTCCCTGACAGGATGGAATGAAAAACTGTTTTTT. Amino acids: CASSLASLTGWNEKLFF.

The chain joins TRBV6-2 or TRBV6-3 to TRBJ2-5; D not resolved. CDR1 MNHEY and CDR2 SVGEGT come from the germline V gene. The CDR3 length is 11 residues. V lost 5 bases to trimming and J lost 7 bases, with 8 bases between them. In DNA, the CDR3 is TGTGCCAGCAGTCCCCCGGGGACCCAGTACTTC. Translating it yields CASSPPGTQYF.

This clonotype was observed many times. CDR3 sequence (DNA): TGTGCCAGTATTGGCGTTGGTGAGAGGAGGGGGACAGAAGCTTTCTTT. Translation: CASIGVGERRGTEAFF. The rearrangement joins TRBV19 to TRBJ1-1; D possibly corresponds to TRBD1 (6 bases). V was shortened by 7 bases and J by 8 bases, with 26 bases between the two germline ends. CDR3 length equals 16 residues. Germline CDR1 is LNHDA and CDR2 is SQIVND (reference sequence).